Listed below are T cell receptor beta chains from one sample, sequenced in a study of blood T cell repertoires in COVID-19. Generated by immunoSEQ multiplex PCR, the TCRdb table keeps only in-frame clones and is missing some. The data show around 89,000 clones, 89% seen once. Input material: peripheral blood. These receptors originate from a man aged 45-65 years with acute or convalescent COVID-19. Both conserved end residues are part of each CDR3. A D gene is named only where the DNA matches it firmly. Only some rows state a clone size, as once, few, many or a class for expanded clones.

TRBJ1-2,-,TRBV3-1/TRBV3-2,TRBD1,14,CASSQTGQGRAGTF,TGTGCCAGCAGCCAAACGGGACAGGGGCGAGCGGGCACCTTC
TRBJ1-4,-,TRBV25-1,TRBD1,15,CASSGDRTPNEKLFF,TGTGCCAGCAGTGGGGACAGGACGCCTAATGAAAAACTGTTTTTT
TRBJ2-1,-,TRBV7-3,TRBD2,16,CASSLNSGGLNNEQFF,TGTGCCAGCAGCTTAAATAGCGGGGGACTCAACAATGAGCAGTTCTTC
TRBJ2-5,-,TRBV19,TRBD2,17,CASSTPGRLAGLETQYF,TGTGCCAGTAGTACCCCCGGCCGACTAGCGGGGCTGGAGACCCAGTACTTC
TRBJ1-1,-,TRBV7-9,-,14,CASSLVMGPTEAFF,TGTGCCAGCAGCTTAGTGATGGGGCCCACTGAAGCTTTCTTT
TRBJ1-1,-,TRBV10-3,TRBD1,14,CAISEGTGRTEAFF,TGTGCCATCAGTGAAGGGACAGGTCGGACTGAAGCTTTCTTT
TRBJ1-1,once,TRBV19,-,11,CASSSNTEAFF,TGTGCCAGTAGCTCGAACACTGAAGCTTTCTTT
TRBJ1-2,-,TRBV5-1,-,16,CASGPNPRGGGSGYTF,TGCGCCAGCGGACCCAACCCCCGGGGTGGGGGGTCCGGCTACACCTTC
TRBJ1-4,-,TRBV18,TRBD1,15,CASSPGQGTNEKLFF,TGTGCCAGCTCACCGGGACAGGGGACTAATGAAAAACTGTTTTTT
TRBJ2-1,-,TRBV6-4,-,15,CASSAEGGGRAGQFF,TGTGCCAGCAGTGCAGAAGGCGGCGGCAGGGCAGGGCAGTTCTTC
TRBJ1-4,few,TRBV14,-,15,CASSQLGGGTEKLFF,TGTGCCAGCAGCCAATTGGGAGGGGGTACTGAAAAACTGTTTTTT
TRBJ1-5,-,TRBV7-9,-,12,CASSAQGQPQHF,TGTGCCAGCAGCGCACAGGGCCAGCCCCAGCATTTT
TRBJ2-5,-,TRBV5-1,TRBD2,15,CASSPTSGGPETQYF,TGCGCCAGCAGCCCGACTAGCGGGGGGCCGGAGACCCAGTACTTC
TRBJ1-6,-,TRBV5-4,TRBD1,15,CASSPTGGGVSPLHF,TGTGCCAGCAGCCCGACAGGGGGTGGTGTTTCACCCCTCCACTTT
TRBJ1-3,-,TRBV4-2,-,15,CASSQGPGSGNTIYF,TGTGCCAGCAGCCAAGGTCCGGGCTCTGGAAACACCATATATTTT
TRBJ1-1,-,TRBV5-1,-,13,CASSTGKNTEAFF,TGCGCCAGCAGCACAGGGAAGAACACTGAAGCTTTCTTT
TRBJ2-5,-,TRBV10-1,TRBD1,16,CASSEDDRDLSETQYF,TGCGCCAGCAGTGAGGATGACAGGGATCTTTCGGAGACCCAGTACTTC
TRBJ1-2,-,TRBV5-1,-,12,CASSVQGNGYTF,TGCGCCAGCAGCGTTCAGGGAAATGGCTACACCTTC
TRBJ1-4,once,TRBV5-4,TRBD1,16,CASSRAGGATNEKLFF,TGTGCCAGCAGCCGCGCAGGGGGCGCAACTAATGAAAAACTGTTTTTT
TRBJ1-5,-,TRBV19,-,16,CASSIVRQGTNQPQHF,TGTGCCAGTAGTATAGTAAGGCAGGGGACCAATCAGCCCCAGCATTTT
TRBJ2-2,-,TRBV28,-,16,CASSFSELQGYGELFF,TGTGCCAGCAGTTTTTCGGAGCTTCAGGGGTACGGGGAGCTGTTTTTT
TRBJ1-1,-,TRBV5-1,-,16,CASSLDGATGNTEAFF,TGCGCCAGCAGCCTGGACGGCGCGACAGGGAACACTGAAGCTTTCTTT
TRBJ2-5,-,TRBV15,TRBD2,15,CATSRDPSGGEVQYF,TGTGCCACCAGCAGAGATCCTAGCGGGGGGGAGGTCCAGTACTTC
TRBJ1-2,-,TRBV7-2,TRBD1,12,CAGGTGASGYTF,TGTGCCGGGGGGACAGGGGCAAGTGGCTACACCTTC
TRBJ2-3,once,TRBV7-3,-,12,CASSPGGDTQYF,TGTGCCAGCAGCCCGGGGGGCGATACGCAGTATTTT
TRBJ1-4,-,TRBV5-3,-,17,CARSSLWEGRWNEKLFF,TGTGCCAGAAGCTCCCTCTGGGAGGGGAGGTGGAATGAAAAACTGTTTTTT
TRBJ2-1,-,TRBV7-9,-,15,CASSLDGGPNNEQFF,TGTGCCAGCAGCTTAGACGGGGGGCCTAACAATGAGCAGTTCTTC
TRBJ1-2,-,TRBV30,-,11,CAKHTPYGYTF,TGTGCCAAACACACACCTTATGGCTACACCTTC
TRBJ1-1,-,TRBV2,-,14,CASSELGGNTEAFF,TGTGCCAGCAGTGAGCTGGGGGGAAACACTGAAGCTTTCTTT
TRBJ2-4,once,TRBV16,-,16,CASSLPLGRLQNIQYF,TGTGCCAGCAGCCTGCCTTTAGGCAGGCTCCAAAACATTCAGTACTTC
TRBJ1-5,-,TRBV19,TRBD1,15,CASIGQGWAREPQHF,TGTGCCAGTATCGGACAGGGATGGGCTCGGGAGCCCCAGCATTTT
TRBJ2-3,-,TRBV7-9,TRBD2,18,CASSWTSGGAGGTDTQYF,TGTGCCAGCAGCTGGACTAGCGGGGGGGCTGGGGGCACAGATACGCAGTATTTT
TRBJ2-3,-,TRBV7-9,TRBD2,15,CASSRAGGLTDTQYF,TGTGCCAGCAGCCGAGCGGGGGGGCTGACAGATACGCAGTATTTT
TRBJ2-5,-,TRBV28,-,14,CASSSRGQLETQYF,TGTGCCAGCAGTTCCCGAGGGCAATTGGAGACCCAGTACTTC
TRBJ1-6,-,TRBV30,TRBD1,14,CAWSRQGENSPLHF,TGTGCCTGGAGCCGACAGGGAGAGAATTCACCCCTCCACTTT
TRBJ2-5,-,TRBV3-1/TRBV3-2,TRBD2,17,CASSQELAGALLETQYF,TGTGCCAGCAGCCAAGAGCTAGCGGGGGCGCTCCTAGAGACCCAGTACTTC
TRBJ1-5,-,TRBV7-9,-,14,CASSPGVDNQPQHF,TGTGCCAGCAGCCCCGGGGTGGATAATCAGCCCCAGCATTTT
TRBJ2-3,-,TRBV4-2,TRBD2,16,CASSPRPGLHTDTQYF,TGTGCCAGCAGCCCTCGACCGGGACTACACACAGATACGCAGTATTTT
TRBJ1-1,-,TRBV10-3,-,13,CAISDRENTEAFF,TGTGCCATCAGTGACAGGGAGAACACTGAAGCTTTCTTT
TRBJ2-2,-,TRBV9,-,17,CASSVWGSGANTGELFF,TGTGCCAGCAGCGTCTGGGGTTCAGGGGCGAACACCGGGGAGCTGTTTTTT
TRBJ1-5,-,TRBV19,-,14,CASSISNSNQPQHF,TGTGCCAGTAGTATCAGTAATAGCAATCAGCCCCAGCATTTT
TRBJ1-1,-,TRBV5-1,TRBD1,16,CASSQGTGAMNTEAFF,TGCGCCAGCAGCCAAGGGACAGGGGCGATGAACACTGAAGCTTTCTTT
TRBJ2-1,-,TRBV11-2,TRBD2,18,CASSSLAGGYSSYNEQFF,TGTGCCAGCAGCTCCCTAGCGGGGGGGTATAGTAGCTACAATGAGCAGTTCTTC
TRBJ2-5,-,TRBV3-1/TRBV3-2,-,14,CASSQVQLQETQYF,TGTGCCAGCAGCCAAGTACAGCTCCAAGAGACCCAGTACTTC
TRBJ2-5,-,TRBV5-6,TRBD2,17,CASSLGGLAGGKETQYF,TGTGCCAGCAGCTTGGGTGGACTAGCGGGGGGGAAGGAGACCCAGTACTTC
TRBJ2-3,-,TRBV6-5,-,12,CASRRTSDTQYF,TGTGCCAGCAGACGGACATCAGATACGCAGTATTTT
TRBJ1-2,-,TRBV29-1,-,14,CSVLYSDSGHGYTF,TGCAGCGTACTCTATTCCGACAGTGGGCATGGCTACACCTTC